The clone carrying this T cell receptor beta chain appeared once. The antigen is unknown. This sample was included in a study of cytomegalovirus exposure and HLA in healthy donors. Across the study: Most donors, 80% to 90% of 398 genotyped, fell in the Caucasian-associated ancestry cluster. Study-wide results and limits: Within the data, a cluster of highly shared sequence variants was likely a sequencing artifact. Reportedly, a later analysis found an Asian-associated ancestry cluster had fewer N-insertions than the approximately 670-donor mean.

The PCR had 60 Vbeta and 13 Jbeta primers. The protocol was immunoSEQ multiplex PCR, while the TCRdb copy is restricted to in-frame clones and leaves out a portion. The sample holds some 110,000 clones, under 85% seen once. Germline assignment: CDR1 MNHNS and CDR2 SASEGT. This CDR3 spans 15 amino acids. The V segment lost 5 bases and the J segment 3 bases; nucleotides outside the gene matches: 7. The sequenced material came from PBMCs. The receptor's source is a woman aged 18-29 years in good health and CMV-seronegative. The rearrangement uses TRBV6-1 and TRBJ1-5, with TRBD1 matching 7 bases. CDR3 bases: TGTGCCAGCAGTTCCGGGACAGCCAACAATCAGCCCCAGCATTTT. Translated, it gives CASSSGTANNQPQHF.